Reported below is one TCR beta chain. The data belong to a study of T cell changes during pregnancy in multiple sclerosis. CDR3 length equals 14 residues. Germline CDR1 and CDR2: WSHSY and SAAADI. The V end lost 3 bases, the J end lost 4 bases, and 10 bases lay between the germline ends. TCRdb keeps only in-frame clones here, not all; method: immunoSEQ multiplex PCR. The sample holds tens of thousands of clones, more than 85% seen once. The chain recombines TRBV10-2 with TRBJ1-5, with D possibly TRBD1 on 5 matching bases. The sample was CD4+ T cells from peripheral blood mononuclear cells, taken after pregnancy. The TCR comes from a female donor in good health, enrolled as a control in a pregnancy study. This CDR3 reads CASSDDRGNQPQHF. CDR3 coding DNA: TGCGCCAGCAGTGACGACAGAGGTAATCAGCCCCAGCATTTT.